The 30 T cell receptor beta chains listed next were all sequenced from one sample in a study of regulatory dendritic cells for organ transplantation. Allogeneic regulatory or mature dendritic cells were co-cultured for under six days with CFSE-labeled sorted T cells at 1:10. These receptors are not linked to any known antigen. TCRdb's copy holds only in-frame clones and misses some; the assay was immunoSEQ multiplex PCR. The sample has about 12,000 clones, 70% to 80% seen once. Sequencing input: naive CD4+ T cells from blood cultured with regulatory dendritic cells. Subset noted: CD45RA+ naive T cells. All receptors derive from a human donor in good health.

The CDR3 sequence: CASSQGVPSSSYEQYF. CDR3 in DNA: TGTGCCAGCAGCCAAGGAGTCCCTAGCTCTTCCTACGAGCAGTACTTC. The chain employs TRBV14 and TRBJ2-5; D might be TRBD2 (5 bases). The J call may be in error: the DNA end matches TRBJ2-7 better. Looked up from germline, CDR1 is SGHDN and CDR2 is FVKESK. The length of the CDR3 is 16 residues.

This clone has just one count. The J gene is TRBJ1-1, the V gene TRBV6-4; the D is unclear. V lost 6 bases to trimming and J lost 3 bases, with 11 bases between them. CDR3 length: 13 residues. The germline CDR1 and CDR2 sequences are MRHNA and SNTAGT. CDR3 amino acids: CASRAQVDTEAFF. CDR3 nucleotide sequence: TGTGCCAGCAGGGCCCAGGTGGACACTGAAGCTTTCTTT.

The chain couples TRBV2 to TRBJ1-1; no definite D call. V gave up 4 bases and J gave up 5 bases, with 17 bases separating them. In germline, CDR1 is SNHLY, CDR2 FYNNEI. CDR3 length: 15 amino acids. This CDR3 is CASSGGMGRGTEAFF. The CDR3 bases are TGTGCCAGCAGTGGGGGAATGGGCAGAGGGACTGAAGCTTTCTTT.

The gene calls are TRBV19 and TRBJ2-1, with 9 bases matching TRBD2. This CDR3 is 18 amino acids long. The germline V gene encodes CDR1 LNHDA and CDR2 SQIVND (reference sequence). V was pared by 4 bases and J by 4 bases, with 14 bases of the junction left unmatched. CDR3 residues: CASSTPGLSGGPYNEQFF. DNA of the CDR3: TGTGCCAGTAGTACTCCAGGCCTTAGCGGGGGACCGTACAATGAGCAGTTCTTC.

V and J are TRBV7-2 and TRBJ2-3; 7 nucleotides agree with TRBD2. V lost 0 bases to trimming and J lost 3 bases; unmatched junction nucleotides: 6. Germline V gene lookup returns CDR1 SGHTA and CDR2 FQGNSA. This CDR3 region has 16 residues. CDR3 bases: TGTGCCAGCAGCTTAGCGGGTGGCGGGGGAACAGATACGCAGTATTTT. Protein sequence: CASSLAGGGGTDTQYF.

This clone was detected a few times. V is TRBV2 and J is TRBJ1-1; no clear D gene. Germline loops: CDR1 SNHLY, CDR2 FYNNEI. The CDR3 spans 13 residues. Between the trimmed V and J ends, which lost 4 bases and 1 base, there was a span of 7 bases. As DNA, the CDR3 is TGTGCCAGCAGTGCGTCGGGGAACACTGAAGCTTTCTTT. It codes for CASSASGNTEAFF.

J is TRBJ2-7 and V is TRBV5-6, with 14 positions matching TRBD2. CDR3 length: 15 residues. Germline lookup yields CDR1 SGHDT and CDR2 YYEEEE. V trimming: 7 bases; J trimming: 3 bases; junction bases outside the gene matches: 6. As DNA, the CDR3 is TGTGCCAGCTCCCGGACTAGCGGGGGGTTCTACGAGCAGTACTTC. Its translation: CASSRTSGGFYEQYF.

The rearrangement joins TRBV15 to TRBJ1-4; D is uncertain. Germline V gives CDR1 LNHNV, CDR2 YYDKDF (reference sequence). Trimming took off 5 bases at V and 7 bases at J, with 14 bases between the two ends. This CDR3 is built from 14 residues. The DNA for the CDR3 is TGTGCCACCAGCCTCGACAAGATAGGTGAAAAACTGTTTTTT. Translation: CATSLDKIGEKLFF. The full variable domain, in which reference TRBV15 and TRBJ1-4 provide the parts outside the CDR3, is DAMVIQNPRYQVTQFGKPVTLSCSQTLNHNVMYWYQQKSSQAPKLLFHYYDKDFNNEADTPDNFQSRRPNTSFCFLDIRSPGLGDTAMYLCATSLDKIGEKLFFGSGTQLSVL.

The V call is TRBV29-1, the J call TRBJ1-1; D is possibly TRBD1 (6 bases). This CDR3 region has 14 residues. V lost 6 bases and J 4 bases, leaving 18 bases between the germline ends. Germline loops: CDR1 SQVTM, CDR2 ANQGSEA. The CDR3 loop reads CSVDKTGLGTEAFF. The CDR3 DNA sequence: TGCAGCGTGGATAAAACAGGGTTGGGCACTGAAGCTTTCTTT. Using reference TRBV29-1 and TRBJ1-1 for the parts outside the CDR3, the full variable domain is SAVISQKPSRDICQRGTSLTIQCQVDSQVTMMFWYRQQPGQSLTLIATANQGSEATYESGFVIDKFPISRPNLTFSTLTVSNMSPEDSSIYLCSVDKTGLGTEAFFGQGTRLTVV.

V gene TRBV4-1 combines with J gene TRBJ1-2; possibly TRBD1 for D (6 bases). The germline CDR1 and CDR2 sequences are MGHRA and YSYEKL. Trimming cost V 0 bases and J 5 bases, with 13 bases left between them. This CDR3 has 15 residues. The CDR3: CASSQDRQGRYGYTF. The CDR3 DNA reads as TGCGCCAGCAGCCAAGACCGCCAGGGGCGGTATGGCTACACCTTC.

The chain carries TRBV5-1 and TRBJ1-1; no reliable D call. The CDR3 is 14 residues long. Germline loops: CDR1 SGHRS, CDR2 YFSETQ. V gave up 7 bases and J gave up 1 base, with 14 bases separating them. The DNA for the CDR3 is TGCGCCAGCGGGGTCGGAGGTTCGAACACTGAAGCTTTCTTT. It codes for CASGVGGSNTEAFF. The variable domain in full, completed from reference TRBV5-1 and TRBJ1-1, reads KAGVTQTPRYLIKTRGQQVTLSCSPISGHRSVSWYQQTPGQGLQFLFEYFSETQRNKGNFPGRFSGRQFSNSRSEMNVSTLELGDSALYLCASGVGGSNTEAFFGQGTRLTVV.

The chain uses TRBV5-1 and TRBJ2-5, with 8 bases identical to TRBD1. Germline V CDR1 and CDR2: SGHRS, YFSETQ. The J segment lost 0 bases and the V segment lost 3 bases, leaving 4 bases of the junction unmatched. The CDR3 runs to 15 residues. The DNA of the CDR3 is TGCGCCAGCAGCTCTCGGACAGGGAACCAAGAGACCCAGTACTTC. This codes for CASSSRTGNQETQYF.

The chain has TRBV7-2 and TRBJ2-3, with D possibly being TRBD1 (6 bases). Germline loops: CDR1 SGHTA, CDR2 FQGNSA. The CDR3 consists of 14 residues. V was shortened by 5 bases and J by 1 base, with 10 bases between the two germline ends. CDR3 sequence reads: CASSVWGRTDTQYF. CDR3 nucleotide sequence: TGTGCCAGCAGCGTTTGGGGGCGCACAGATACGCAGTATTTT.

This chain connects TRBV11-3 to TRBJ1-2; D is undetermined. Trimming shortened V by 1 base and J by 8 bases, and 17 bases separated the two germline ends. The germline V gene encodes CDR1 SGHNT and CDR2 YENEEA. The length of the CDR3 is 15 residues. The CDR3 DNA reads TGTGCCAGCAGCTTAGTGGGAGGACCTTCCAGGGGCTACACCTTC. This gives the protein CASSLVGGPSRGYTF.

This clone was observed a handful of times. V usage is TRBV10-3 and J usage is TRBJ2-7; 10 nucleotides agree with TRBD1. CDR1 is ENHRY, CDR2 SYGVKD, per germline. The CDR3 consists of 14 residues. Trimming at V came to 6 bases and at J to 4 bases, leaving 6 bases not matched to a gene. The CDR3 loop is CAIRAGQGGYEQYF. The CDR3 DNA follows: TGTGCCATCAGGGCCGGACAGGGGGGGTACGAGCAGTACTTC.

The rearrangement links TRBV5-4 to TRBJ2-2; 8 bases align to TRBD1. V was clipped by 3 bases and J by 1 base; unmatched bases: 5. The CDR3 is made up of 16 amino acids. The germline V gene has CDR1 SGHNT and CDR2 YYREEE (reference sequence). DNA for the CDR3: TGTGCCAGCAGCTCCAGGGGGCGCGGGAACACCGGGGAGCTGTTTTTT. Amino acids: CASSSRGRGNTGELFF. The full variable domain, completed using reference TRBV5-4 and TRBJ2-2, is ETGVTQSPTHLIKTRGQQVTLRCSSQSGHNTVSWYQQALGQGPQFIFQYYREEENGRGNFPPRFSGLQFPNYSSELNVNALELDDSALYLCASSSRGRGNTGELFFGEGSRLTVL.

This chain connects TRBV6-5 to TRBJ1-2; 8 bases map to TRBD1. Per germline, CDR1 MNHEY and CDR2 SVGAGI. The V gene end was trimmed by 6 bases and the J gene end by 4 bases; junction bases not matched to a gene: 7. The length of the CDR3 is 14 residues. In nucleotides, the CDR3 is TGTGCCAGCAGATTCGACAGGGGCAGCTATGGCTACACCTTC. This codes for CASRFDRGSYGYTF.

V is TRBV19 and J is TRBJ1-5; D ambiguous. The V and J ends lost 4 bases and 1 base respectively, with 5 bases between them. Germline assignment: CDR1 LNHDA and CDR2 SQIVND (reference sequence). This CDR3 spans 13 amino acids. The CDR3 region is CASSSQSNQPQHF. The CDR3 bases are TGTGCCAGTAGTAGCCAGAGCAATCAGCCCCAGCATTTT.

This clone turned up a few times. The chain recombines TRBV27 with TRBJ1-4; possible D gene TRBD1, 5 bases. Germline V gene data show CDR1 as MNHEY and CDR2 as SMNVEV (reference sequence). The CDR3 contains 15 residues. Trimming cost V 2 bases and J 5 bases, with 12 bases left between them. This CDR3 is CASSLELGVNEKLFF. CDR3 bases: TGTGCCAGCAGTTTAGAGTTAGGGGTAAATGAAAAACTGTTTTTT.

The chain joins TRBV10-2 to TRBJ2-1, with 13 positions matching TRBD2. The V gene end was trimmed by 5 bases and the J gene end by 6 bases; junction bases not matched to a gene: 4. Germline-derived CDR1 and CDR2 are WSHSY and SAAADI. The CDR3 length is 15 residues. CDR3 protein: CASSLTSGGGNEQFF. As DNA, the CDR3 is TGCGCCAGCAGTCTTACTAGCGGGGGGGGCAATGAGCAGTTCTTC.

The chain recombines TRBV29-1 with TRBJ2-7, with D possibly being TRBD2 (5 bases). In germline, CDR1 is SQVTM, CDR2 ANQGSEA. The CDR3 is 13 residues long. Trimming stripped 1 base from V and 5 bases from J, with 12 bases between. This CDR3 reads CSVEGTLNNEQYF. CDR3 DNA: TGCAGCGTTGAAGGGACTCTGAACAACGAGCAGTACTTC.

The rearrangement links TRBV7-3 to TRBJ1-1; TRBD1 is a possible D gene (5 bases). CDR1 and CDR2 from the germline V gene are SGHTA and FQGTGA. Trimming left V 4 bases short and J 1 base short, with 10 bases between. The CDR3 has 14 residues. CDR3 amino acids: CASSSGHANTEAFF. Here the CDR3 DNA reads TGTGCCAGCAGCTCCGGACACGCGAACACTGAAGCTTTCTTT.

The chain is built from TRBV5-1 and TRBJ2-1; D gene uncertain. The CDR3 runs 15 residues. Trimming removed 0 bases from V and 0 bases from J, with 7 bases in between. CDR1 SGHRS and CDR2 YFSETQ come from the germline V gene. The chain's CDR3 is CASSLATSSYNEQFF. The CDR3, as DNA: TGCGCCAGCAGCTTGGCAACGAGCTCCTACAATGAGCAGTTCTTC.

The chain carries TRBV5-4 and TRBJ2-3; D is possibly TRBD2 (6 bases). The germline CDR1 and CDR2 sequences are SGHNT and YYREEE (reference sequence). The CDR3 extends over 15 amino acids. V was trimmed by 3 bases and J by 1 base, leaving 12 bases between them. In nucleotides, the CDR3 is TGTGCCAGCAGCTCGGGGGTATCAGGCACAGATACGCAGTATTTT. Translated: CASSSGVSGTDTQYF.

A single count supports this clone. The chain's CDR3 is CASSLEAGGNHQPQHF. In DNA, the CDR3 is TGTGCCAGCAGCTTAGAGGCAGGGGGTAATCATCAGCCCCAGCATTTT. The rearrangement uses TRBV7-2 and TRBJ1-5, with 7 bases aligning to TRBD1. The CDR3 extends over 16 amino acids. The ends lost 1 base at V and 5 bases at J; junction bases unmatched: 8. In germline, CDR1 is SGHTA, CDR2 FQGNSA.

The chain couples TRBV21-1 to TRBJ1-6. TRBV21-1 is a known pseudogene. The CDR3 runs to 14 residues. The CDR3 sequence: CASSKGEPGSPLHF. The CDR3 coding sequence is TGTGCCAGCAGCAAAGGGGAGCCAGGATCACCCCTCCACTTT.

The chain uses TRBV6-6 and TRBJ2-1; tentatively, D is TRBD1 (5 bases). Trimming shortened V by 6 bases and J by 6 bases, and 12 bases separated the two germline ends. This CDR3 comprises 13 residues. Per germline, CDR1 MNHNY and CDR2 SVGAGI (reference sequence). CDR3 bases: TGTGCCAGCAGCCTTAGGGGAACCAATGAGCAGTTCTTC. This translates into CASSLRGTNEQFF.

The CDR3 nucleotides read TGCGCCAGCAGCTTGGACGGGACAGGGACCACTGAAGCTTTCTTT. Translation: CASSLDGTGTTEAFF. This chain connects TRBV5-1 to TRBJ1-1, with 9 bases fitting TRBD1. The V and J ends lost 0 bases and 4 bases, in that order; junction bases with no gene match: 4. Germline loops: CDR1 SGHRS, CDR2 YFSETQ. There are 15 residues in the CDR3. Based on the CDR3 plus reference TRBV5-1 and TRBJ1-1, the full variable domain is KAGVTQTPRYLIKTRGQQVTLSCSPISGHRSVSWYQQTPGQGLQFLFEYFSETQRNKGNFPGRFSGRQFSNSRSEMNVSTLELGDSALYLCASSLDGTGTTEAFFGQGTRLTVV.

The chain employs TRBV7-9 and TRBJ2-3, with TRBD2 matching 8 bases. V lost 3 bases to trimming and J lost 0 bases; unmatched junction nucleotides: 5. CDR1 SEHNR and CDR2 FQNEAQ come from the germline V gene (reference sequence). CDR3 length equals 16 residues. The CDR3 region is CASSLRLATSTDTQYF. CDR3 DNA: TGTGCCAGCAGCTTGAGACTAGCGACAAGCACAGATACGCAGTATTTT.

CDR3 DNA sequence: TGCGCCAGCAGCCTGGGACTAGCGGGGGGAAGCTCCTACAATGAGCAGTTCTTC. Its translation is CASSLGLAGGSSYNEQFF. The chain uses TRBV4-1 and TRBJ2-1; 15 bases are shared with TRBD2. V lost 4 bases, J lost 0 bases, and 4 bases stayed unmatched. The CDR3 has 18 amino acids. From germline, CDR1 is MGHRA and CDR2 YSYEKL.